This T cell receptor beta chain was retrieved from a study of blood T cell repertoires in COVID-19 (TCRdb year 2020). Broadly, across the study: The collaborator samples originated in the United States, Italy and Spain and spanned the acute and convalescent phases of COVID-19. The material from the prospective study consisted of cDNA or gDNA derived from T cells, B-cell-depleted T cells, or PBMCs. Deeply sampled blood TCRbeta repertoires from subjects exposed to, actively infected with, or recovered from COVID-19 were included in the dataset. A freely available public database, intended as a resource for researchers studying the immune response to SARS-CoV-2, is where the repertoires were released. The samples were drawn from the first 160 participants of the ongoing ImmuneRACE study and from more than 1,000 subjects provided by 6 global collaborators. A de-identified subject ID, COVID-19 status, age in years and sex were almost always included in the sample metadata. Where HLA class I and class II types were available, the types were taken from metadata supplied by the sample provider, not from assay-based typing.

A remark on this clone: Its antigen is still unknown. Per-base quality was not reported, and no clone a single base away is much larger than it.

TCRbeta CDR3 regions were amplified from genomic DNA by means of the immunoSEQ Assay, a bias-controlled multiplex PCR. Processing in the source paper ran as follows. Nucleated cell counts per sample were estimated from amplification of reference gene primers within the assay. Sequence reads were collapsed and filtered to measure the absolute abundance of every unique TCRbeta CDR3 rearrangement. For each sample, productive Simpson clonality was calculated as the square root of Simpson's diversity index across productive rearrangements. Held by TCRdb, this immuneACCESS table contains in-frame sequences only and omits some clones. Under half of the omission traces to an unresolved V gene where checked; the cause of the rest is unknown. V, J and clone size reflect that table, while D and trimming were determined from the DNA. The sample records some 150,000 clones, around four fifths of which are singletons. The ten largest clones represent about 3% of the sample.

Study-wide conclusions, independent of this receptor: How much clinical and demographic metadata was included differed by source and by participant, and the metadata was provided uncurated.

The collaborating institutions used their own protocols to collect whole blood in K2EDTA tubes. For TCRbeta analysis, collaborator samples were shipped as frozen whole blood, as isolated PBMCs, or as DNA extracted from either sample type. The sequenced sample consisted of peripheral blood. The origin of this receptor is a middle-aged woman with active or convalescent COVID-19.

The DNA reads TGTGCCAGCAGCTTTAGGACTAGCGTTTACAATGAGCAGTTCTTC. This translates into CASSFRTSVYNEQFF. Recombination connected TRBV5-6 to TRBJ2-1; 9 bases in between match TRBD2. Measured from the cysteine to the phenylalanine, the CDR3 is 15 residues long. Of all the DNA, just the CDR3 is kept, 45 bases in frame from base 1. For CDR1 and CDR2, the germline V gene lists SGHDT and YYEEEE. The germline V and J ends show losses of 2 bases and 4 bases respectively, and no gene match explains 4 bases of the junction.